A selection of T cell receptor beta chains follows, all from one sample in a study of regulatory T cells in long-lasting Graves disease. TCRdb reprocessed the multiplex PCR reads via MiXCR and lists one record per CDR3 protein. The sample lists roughly 450,000 distinct CDR3 sequences, around a fifth occurring once. The sample in question was peripheral blood mononuclear cells (PBMCs), obtained when the disease was refractory, from a patient treated with antithyroid drugs. The receptors were sampled from a female donor with Graves disease. Both conserved end residues are part of each CDR3. Each record gives: clone size, V gene, J gene, CDR3 protein. The listing skips clone size in some rows; elsewhere it reads once, few, many or a size class.

>few|TRBV20-1|TRBJ2-1
CSAPRLAGGGNNEQFF
>-|TRBV11-3|TRBJ2-2
CASSFSSGRGTEELFF
>many|TRBV28|TRBJ1-2
CASSLSSRANYGYTF
>few|TRBV6-2/TRBV6-3|TRBJ2-2
CASSYSRDRGRVGELFF
>many|TRBV7-8|TRBJ1-4
CASSLARQVNEKLFF
>many|TRBV7-9|TRBJ2-5
CASSLGQWETQYF
>few|TRBV5-1|TRBJ1-2
CASSLRSNYGYTF
>many|TRBV25-1|TRBJ2-7
CASSEVRDQSYEQYF
>-|TRBV5-1|TRBJ2-3
CASSLETSTDTQYF
>few|TRBV19|TRBJ1-2
CATERGTYGYTF
>-|TRBV29-1|TRBJ2-7
CSVEVGMGDYEQYF
>many|TRBV28|TRBJ2-7
CASSPRQGDHEQYF
>-|TRBV28|TRBJ2-6
CASRLKTVYSGANVLTF
>many|TRBV7-6|TRBJ2-7
CASSVAGGVYEQYF
>many|TRBV29-1|TRBJ1-2
CSVEDHPAFTGVYGYTF
>many|TRBV20-1|TRBJ1-2
CSAPSADGYGYTF
>-|TRBV10-3|TRBJ1-5
CAIRAGGNQPQHF
>once|TRBV12-3/TRBV12-4|TRBJ2-1
CASRNLAGEDHNEQFF
>many|TRBV2|TRBJ2-7
CASISRAEGEQYF
>-|TRBV19|TRBJ2-5
CASSITVDAGETQYF
>many|TRBV12-3/TRBV12-4|TRBJ2-7
CASSFMGGEQYF
>many|TRBV2|TRBJ1-2
CATAWGLYGYTF
>-|TRBV30|TRBJ1-4
CAWSLRYNEKLFF
>-|TRBV19|TRBJ1-1
CASSIPQGMNTEAFF
>many|TRBV9|TRBJ2-7
CASSGGTHEQYF
>few|TRBV7-2|TRBJ1-3
CASSLGERTIYF
>-|TRBV3-1|TRBJ1-3
CASSQDSTGSGNTIYF
>-|TRBV29-1|TRBJ1-1
CSAGTLLNTEAFF
>few|TRBV19|TRBJ1-1
CASSGRQRQGAETNTEAFF